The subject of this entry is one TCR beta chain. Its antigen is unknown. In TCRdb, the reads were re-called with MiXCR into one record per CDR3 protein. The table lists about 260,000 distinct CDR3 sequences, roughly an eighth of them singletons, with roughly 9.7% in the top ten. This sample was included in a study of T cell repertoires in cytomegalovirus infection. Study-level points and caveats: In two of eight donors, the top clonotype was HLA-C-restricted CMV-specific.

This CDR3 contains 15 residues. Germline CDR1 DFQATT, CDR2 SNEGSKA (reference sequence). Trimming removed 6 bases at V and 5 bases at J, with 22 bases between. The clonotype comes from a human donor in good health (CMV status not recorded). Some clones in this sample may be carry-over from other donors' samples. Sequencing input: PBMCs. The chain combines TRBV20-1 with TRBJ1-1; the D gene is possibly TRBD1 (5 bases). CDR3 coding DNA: TGCAGTGCCTCTCATGTGGTTGGGGCTGGGACTGAAGCTTTCTTT. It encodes CSASHVVGAGTEAFF.